This T cell receptor beta chain was sequenced during a study of chemoradiotherapy in HPV16-positive cancers. Study-wide findings and caveats: During treatment, candidate HPV-specific clones and E7-related motifs expanded in tumor. Functional assays defining HPV-specific T cells used only two HPV16-positive patients.

The assay was immunoSEQ multiplex PCR, and TCRdb's table has in-frame clones only and misses some. The sample yields tens of thousands of clones, about nine tenths seen once. Repeated repertoire sampling spanned the course of chemoradiotherapy. On this clone itself: The antigen is undetermined.

The length of the CDR3 is 16 residues. Germline CDR1 and CDR2: SGHDT and YYEEEE. V shed 1 base and J shed 0 bases, with 14 bases lying between them. This sequence joins TRBV5-6 and TRBJ2-7; TRBD2 might be the D (6 bases). This TCR was recovered from a human donor with HPV-associated anogenital cancer. The starting material was blood, obtained from a patient who underwent chemoradiotherapy. The CDR3 reads CASSLLLGGASYEQYF. In nucleotides, the CDR3 is TGTGCCAGCAGCTTGTTATTAGGCGGGGCCTCCTACGAGCAGTACTTC.